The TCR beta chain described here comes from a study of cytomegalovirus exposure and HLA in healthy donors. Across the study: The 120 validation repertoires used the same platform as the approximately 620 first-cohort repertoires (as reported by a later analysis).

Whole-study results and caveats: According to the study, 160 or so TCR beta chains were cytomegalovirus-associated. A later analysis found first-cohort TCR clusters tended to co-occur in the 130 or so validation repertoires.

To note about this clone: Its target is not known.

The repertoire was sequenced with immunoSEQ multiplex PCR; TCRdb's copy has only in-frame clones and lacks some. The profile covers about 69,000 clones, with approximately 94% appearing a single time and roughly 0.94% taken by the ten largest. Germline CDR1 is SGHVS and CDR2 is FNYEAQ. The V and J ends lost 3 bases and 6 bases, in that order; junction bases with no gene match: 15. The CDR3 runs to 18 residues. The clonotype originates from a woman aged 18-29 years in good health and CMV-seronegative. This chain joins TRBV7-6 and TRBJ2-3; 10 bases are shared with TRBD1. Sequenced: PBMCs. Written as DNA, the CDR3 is TGTGCCAGCAGCTTCGGAGTACCGGGACAGGGGAGATCGGATACGCAGTATTTT. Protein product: CASSFGVPGQGRSDTQYF.